This T cell receptor beta chain was obtained from a study of T cell responses to AZD1222 COVID-19 vaccine. Study conclusions and caveats: The repertoires were collected only after the peak T cell response.

Points on this clone: As yet, its antigen is unknown.

The assay was immunoSEQ multiplex PCR, and TCRdb's table has in-frame clones only and misses some. Counted here are around 56,000 clones, roughly nine tenths occurring once; the ten biggest clones make up about 15%. Germline-derived CDR1 and CDR2 are LNHNV and YYDKDF (reference sequence). This CDR3 is built from 16 residues. The ends were cut back, 0 bases at V and 5 bases at J, with 16 bases in the middle. The chain links TRBV15 to TRBJ2-5; no definite D call. This clonotype was sampled from an adult who received the AZD1222 COVID-19 vaccine. Sequenced material: peripheral blood, taken 28 days after the second AZD1222 dose. The CDR3 region is CATSRDQAVLEETQYF. The CDR3 DNA follows: TGTGCCACCAGCAGAGATCAGGCGGTCTTAGAGGAGACCCAGTACTTC. Full variable domain (outside the CDR3, taken from reference TRBV15 and TRBJ2-5): DAMVIQNPRYQVTQFGKPVTLSCSQTLNHNVMYWYQQKSSQAPKLLFHYYDKDFNNEADTPDNFQSRRPNTSFCFLDIRSPGLGDTAMYLCATSRDQAVLEETQYFGPGTRLLVL.